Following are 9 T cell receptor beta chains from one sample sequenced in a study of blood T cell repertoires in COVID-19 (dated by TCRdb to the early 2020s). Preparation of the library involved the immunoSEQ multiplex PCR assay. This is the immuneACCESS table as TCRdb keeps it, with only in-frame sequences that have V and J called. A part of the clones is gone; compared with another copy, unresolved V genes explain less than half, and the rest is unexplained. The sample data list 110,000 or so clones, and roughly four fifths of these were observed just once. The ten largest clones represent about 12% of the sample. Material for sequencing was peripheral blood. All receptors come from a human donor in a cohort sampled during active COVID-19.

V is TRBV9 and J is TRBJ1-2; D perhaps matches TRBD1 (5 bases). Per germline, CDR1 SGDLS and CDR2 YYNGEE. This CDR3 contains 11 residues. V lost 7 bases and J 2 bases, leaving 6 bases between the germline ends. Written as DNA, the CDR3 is TGTGCCAGCCAGGGAAACTATGGCTACACCTTC. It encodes CASQGNYGYTF.

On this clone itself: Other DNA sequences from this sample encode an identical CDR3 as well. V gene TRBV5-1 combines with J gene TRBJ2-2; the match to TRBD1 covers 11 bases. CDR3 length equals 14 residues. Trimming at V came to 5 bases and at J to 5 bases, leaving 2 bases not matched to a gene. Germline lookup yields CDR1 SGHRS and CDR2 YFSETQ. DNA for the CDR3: TGCGCCAGCAGTGGGACAGGGGGGACCGGGGAGCTGTTTTTT. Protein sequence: CASSGTGGTGELFF.

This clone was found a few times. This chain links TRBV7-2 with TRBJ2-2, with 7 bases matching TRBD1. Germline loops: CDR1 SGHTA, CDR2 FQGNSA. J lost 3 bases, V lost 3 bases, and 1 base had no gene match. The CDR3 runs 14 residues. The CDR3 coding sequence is TGTGCCAGCAGCTTCGACAGGGACACCGGGGAGCTGTTTTTT. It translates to CASSFDRDTGELFF. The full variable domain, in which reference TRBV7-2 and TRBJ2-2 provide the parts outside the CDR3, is GAGVSQSPSNKVTEKGKDVELRCDPISGHTALYWYRQSLGQGLEFLIYFQGNSAPDKSGLPSDRFSAERTGGSVSTLTIQRTQQEDSAVYLCASSFDRDTGELFFGEGSRLTVL.

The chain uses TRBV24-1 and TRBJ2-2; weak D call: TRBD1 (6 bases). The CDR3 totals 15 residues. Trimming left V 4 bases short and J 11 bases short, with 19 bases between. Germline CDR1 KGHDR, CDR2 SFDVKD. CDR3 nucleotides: TGTGCCACCAGTGACTTCAGGGGCGAGTCGATAGAGCTGTTTTTT. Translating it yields CATSDFRGESIELFF.

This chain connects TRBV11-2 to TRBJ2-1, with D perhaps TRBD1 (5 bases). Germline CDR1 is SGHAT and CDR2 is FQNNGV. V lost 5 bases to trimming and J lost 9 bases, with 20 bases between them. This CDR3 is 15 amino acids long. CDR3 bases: TGTGCCAGCAGCCACAACTCGCAGGGCTTTTCTGAGCAGTTCTTC. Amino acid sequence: CASSHNSQGFSEQFF.

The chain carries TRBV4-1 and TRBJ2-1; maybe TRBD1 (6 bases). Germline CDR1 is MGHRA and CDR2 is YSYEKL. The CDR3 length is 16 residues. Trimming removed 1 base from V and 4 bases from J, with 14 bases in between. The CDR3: CASSQVGNREYNEQFF. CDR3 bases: TGCGCCAGCAGCCAAGTTGGGAACAGGGAATACAATGAGCAGTTCTTC.

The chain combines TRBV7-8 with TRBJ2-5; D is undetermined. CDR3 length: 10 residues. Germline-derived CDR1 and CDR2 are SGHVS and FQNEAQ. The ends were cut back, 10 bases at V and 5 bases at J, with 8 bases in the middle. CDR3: CATSRETQYF. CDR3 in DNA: TGTGCCACCAGTCGGGAGACCCAGTACTTC.

CDR3 protein: CASSPPGTGNYNEQFF. The CDR3 DNA reads TGTGCCAGCTCACCACCGGGGACAGGGAATTACAATGAGCAGTTCTTC. The rearrangement uses TRBV18 and TRBJ2-1, with 9 positions matching TRBD1. Germline lookup yields CDR1 KGHSH and CDR2 LQKENI. This CDR3 comprises 16 residues. The J segment lost 4 bases and the V segment lost 0 bases, leaving 4 bases of the junction unmatched. The full variable domain, with the rest looked up from reference TRBV18 and TRBJ2-1, is NAGVMQNPRHLVRRRGQEARLRCSPMKGHSHVYWYRQLPEEGLKFMVYLQKENIIDESGMPKERFSAEFPKEGPSILRIQQVVRGDSAAYFCASSPPGTGNYNEQFFGPGTRLTVL.

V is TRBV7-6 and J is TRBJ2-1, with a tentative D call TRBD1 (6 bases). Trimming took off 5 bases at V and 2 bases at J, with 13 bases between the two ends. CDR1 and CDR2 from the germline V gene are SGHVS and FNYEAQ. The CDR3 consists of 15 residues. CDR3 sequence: CASSATGHAYNEQFF. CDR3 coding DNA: TGTGCCAGCAGCGCCACAGGGCACGCCTACAATGAGCAGTTCTTC.